These T cell receptor beta chains were read from a single sample in a study of T cell repertoires in cytomegalovirus infection. These TCRs' antigens remain unknown. MiXCR, applied by TCRdb to the reads, yields one record per CDR3 protein. The repertoire has fewer than 130,000 distinct CDR3 sequences, 35% to 50% of them found once; the top ten carry about 74%. The specimen comprised CD8+ T cells from cultured PBMCs, sampled from culture after CMV antigen stimulation. The source of these receptors is a human donor in good health (CMV status not recorded). Some clones in this sample may be carry-over from other donors' samples. CDR3s include the opening cysteine and the closing phenylalanine or tryptophan. Fields, in order: clone size, D gene, J gene, V gene, CDR3 DNA, CDR3 protein. A D gene is named only where the DNA matches it firmly. Size tells how often a clone was seen (once, few, many) or the class of an expanded clone, and some rows leave it out.

-,TRBD1,TRBJ2-7,TRBV28,TGTGCCAGCAGTGACGGACAGGGACTCGAGCAGTACTTC,CASSDGQGLEQYF
-,-,TRBJ1-4,TRBV7-9,TGTGCCAGCAGCCCCACAGGGATGGAACTGTTTTTT,CASSPTGMELFF
few,TRBD1,TRBJ1-1,TRBV4-1,TGCGCCAGCAGCCGATCATCTACCAGGGGGCCCACTGAAGCTTTCTTT,CASSRSSTRGPTEAFF
once,-,TRBJ2-1,TRBV2,TGTGCCAGCTTAATGACTGGTTCCTACAATGAGCAGTTCTTC,CASLMTGSYNEQFF
-,-,TRBJ1-1,TRBV5-1,TGCGCCAGCACCCCGGACGACGGGACTGAAGCTTTCTTT,CASTPDDGTEAFF
few,TRBD1,TRBJ1-1,TRBV5-6,TGTGCCAGCAGCTATGACAGGGGAGACACTGAAGCTTTCTTT,CASSYDRGDTEAFF
-,TRBD2,TRBJ2-1,TRBV19,TGTGCCAGTAGGGATTTGACTAGCGGGGGAGAACTTTACAATGAGCAGTTCTTC,CASRDLTSGGELYNEQFF
-,-,TRBJ2-7,TRBV15,TGTGCCACCAGGCGGGACTTGACCTACGAGCAGTACTTC,CATRRDLTYEQYF
-,TRBD1,TRBJ2-7,TRBV5-6,TGTGCCAGCAGCCGTTCTGGTACAGGGGGCTTCGGTGAGCAGTACTTC,CASSRSGTGGFGEQYF
-,-,TRBJ1-1,TRBV10-2,TGCGCCAGCAGCGAGGGACTGGCAACTGAAGCTTTCTTT,CASSEGLATEAFF
few,-,TRBJ1-1,TRBV11-2,TGTGCCAGCAGTCCGCAGCGGGTTTTGAACACTGAAGCTTTCTTT,CASSPQRVLNTEAFF
few,TRBD1,TRBJ2-7,TRBV2,TGTGCCAGCAGCCCTCCGGGACAGGCAACCTACGAGCAGTACTTC,CASSPPGQATYEQYF
-,-,TRBJ2-7,TRBV27,TGTGCCAGCAGTTGGGGGGCAGGCTACGAGCAGTACTTC,CASSWGAGYEQYF
few,-,TRBJ1-1,TRBV12-5,TGTGCTAGTGGTTTGGTTGGGGGCACTGAAGCTTTCTTT,CASGLVGGTEAFF
many,-,TRBJ2-5,TRBV7-2,TGTGCCAGCAGCCCTCAACAGGGAATCTGGGGGGAGACCCAGTACTTC,CASSPQQGIWGETQYF
-,TRBD1,TRBJ2-7,TRBV10-3,TGTGCCATCAGTGAGGGACAGGGGATCTCCTACGAGCAGTACTTC,CAISEGQGISYEQYF
-,TRBD1,TRBJ2-7,TRBV12-3/TRBV12-4,TGTGCCAGCAGTGGGACAGCGGAGCAGGATTACGAGCAGTACTTC,CASSGTAEQDYEQYF
-,-,TRBJ2-3,TRBV12-3/TRBV12-4,TGTGCCAGCCCTAGGGCCAGAAGCACAGATACGCAGTATTTT,CASPRARSTDTQYF
-,-,TRBJ1-5,TRBV7-9,TGTGCCAGCAGCTTGGAAGGTCAGCCCCAGCATTTT,CASSLEGQPQHF
-,-,TRBJ2-7,TRBV27,TGTGCCAGCAGTTGGGGTAGGGGGACCTCCTACGAGCAGTACTTC,CASSWGRGTSYEQYF
many,TRBD2,TRBJ2-7,TRBV5-5,TGTGCCAGCAGCCCCGTTGCGGGGGCCTACGAGCAGTACTTC,CASSPVAGAYEQYF
few,-,TRBJ2-1,TRBV5-6,TGTGCCAGCAGCTTGGGTGCAGGGTGGTCCGTCTACAATGAGCAGTTCTTC,CASSLGAGWSVYNEQFF
once,-,TRBJ2-7,TRBV2,TGTGCCAGCAGACTGGGGAGGGGGAGTAGCTACGAGCAGTACTTC,CASRLGRGSSYEQYF
-,TRBD1,TRBJ2-3,TRBV2,TGTGCCAGCAGTGTACCCGGACAGGGGGATGCCGCAGATACGCAGTATTTT,CASSVPGQGDAADTQYF
-,-,TRBJ2-1,TRBV12-3/TRBV12-4,TGTGCCAGCAGTTGGACGGATGGCGAGCAGTTCTTC,CASSWTDGEQFF
many,-,TRBJ2-1,TRBV7-9,TGTGCCAGCAGCTTAGCAGTCCGGCCTCCGCCGTACAATGAGCAGTTCTTC,CASSLAVRPPPYNEQFF
-,-,TRBJ2-7,TRBV20-1,TGCAGTGCTAGGTCTGGGAATGAGCAGTACTTC,CSARSGNEQYF
-,-,TRBJ1-1,TRBV5-1,TGCGCCAGCAGCTGGGGGGCAGGGGCGGACACTGAAGCTTTCTTT,CASSWGAGADTEAFF
-,TRBD1,TRBJ2-1,TRBV27,TGTGCCAGCAGTTGGAGTCAGGGGGATGAAGAGCAGTTCTTC,CASSWSQGDEEQFF
-,TRBD1,TRBJ1-2,TRBV7-2,TGTGCCAGCAGCGAGGACAGGGGGCAAATTGGCTACACCTTC,CASSEDRGQIGYTF
-,-,TRBJ2-3,TRBV7-2,TGTGCCAGCACCATTCGGACGGACACAGATACGCAGTATTTT,CASTIRTDTDTQYF
-,-,TRBJ2-7,TRBV7-6,TGTGCCAGCAGCTTTTCCCCCGTTGGCGAGCAGTACTTC,CASSFSPVGEQYF
-,TRBD1,TRBJ2-7,TRBV7-2,TGTGCCAGCAGCACACTAGAGGGACAGGACTCCTACGAGCAGTACTTC,CASSTLEGQDSYEQYF
-,-,TRBJ1-1,TRBV2,TGTGCCAGCAGGGCCAGGGAAGCTTTCTTT,CASRAREAFF
-,-,TRBJ2-5,TRBV7-9,TGTGCCAGCAGCTTAGTAAGCAGCCAAGAGACCCAGTACTTC,CASSLVSSQETQYF
-,TRBD1,TRBJ1-2,TRBV2,TGTGCCAGCACTGACGGAGGCAGGGGGTACTATGGCTACACCTTC,CASTDGGRGYYGYTF
-,TRBD2,TRBJ2-6,TRBV12-3/TRBV12-4,TGTGCCAGCAGTCCCCGAGGACTAGCGGTATTATCTGGGGCCAACGTCCTGACTTTC,CASSPRGLAVLSGANVLTF
-,TRBD2,TRBJ2-1,TRBV11-2,TGTGCCAGCAGTCGACTAGCGGGGGCCTACAATGAGCAGTTCTTC,CASSRLAGAYNEQFF
-,-,TRBJ1-5,TRBV12-3/TRBV12-4,TGTGCCAGCAGTGGGCTAGGGCCCCAGCATTTT,CASSGLGPQHF
-,-,TRBJ1-1,TRBV7-9,TGTGCCAGCAGCTTTTCGGGCACTGAAGCTTTCTTT,CASSFSGTEAFF
-,-,TRBJ1-2,TRBV7-9,TGTGCCAGCACCCTCGAGGGGAAAGACTATGGCTACACCTTC,CASTLEGKDYGYTF
-,-,TRBJ1-1,TRBV25-1,TGTGCCAGCAGTGACGGGGGCACTGAAGCTTTCTTT,CASSDGGTEAFF
-,-,TRBJ1-5,TRBV12-3/TRBV12-4,TGTGCCAGCGGCACAGGGTTTACAAATCAGCCCCAGCATTTT,CASGTGFTNQPQHF
-,-,TRBJ1-1,TRBV7-3,TGTGCCAGCAGCCAGTGGGGGGGGATCGCTGAAGCTTTCTTT,CASSQWGGIAEAFF
-,-,TRBJ1-2,TRBV6-6,TGTGCCAGCAGCCCGACATCCTCCCGACGGGACCTATATGGCTACACCTTC,CASSPTSSRRDLYGYTF